This T cell receptor beta chain was profiled in a study of T cell repertoires in cytomegalovirus infection (dated 2019 in TCRdb). For context, the study as a whole: Peptide stimulations targeted recently identified HLA-C-restricted CMV epitopes, whose presentation resists viral immunomodulation, together with well-studied HLA-B-restricted epitopes. Donor HLA type was relevant to the analysis, as public TCR beta signatures indicated carriage of CMV infection together with the matching HLA type.

For this clonotype: Its antigen is currently not known. No much larger clonotype is one base removed from it; base qualities were not supplied.

Sequenced on an Illumina HiSeq 1500. Starting from the raw public reads, TCRdb applied fastp trimming at Q25, assembled clones with MiXCR and retained in-frame beta chains. Every CDR3 protein is listed once, alongside the most common genes and DNA of its rows. This sample has 60,000 to 80,000 distinct CDR3 sequences in its table, and 20% of those were observed once. The ten largest account for under 85% of the sample. The CDR3 spans 13 residues, from the cysteine through the phenylalanine. CDR3 DNA only is kept here, 39 bases in frame from base 1. The germline V gene sets CDR1 to LGHNT and CDR2 to FRNRAP. V was cut back by 1 base and J by 12 bases, leaving a gap of 13 bases between them. Explained via the paper, the treatment or condition label denotes: in vitro stimulation with specific CMV peptide epitopes to enrich CMV-specific T cells. What the study reported, not specific to this receptor: The ex vivo response was dominated by HLA-C-restricted CMV-specific TCR beta clonotypes, which also provided the single most frequent clonotype in two of eight donors. In both this cohort and an independent cohort of under 450 donors, the cumulative frequency of public TCR beta family members distinguished carriers of CMV infection plus the relevant HLA type.

The rearranged segments are TRBV12-5 and TRBJ2-1, with no confidently assigned D gene. The sample in question was CD8+ T cells from cultured PBMCs, obtained from culture after CMV antigen stimulation. The receptor comes from a human donor in good health (CMV status not recorded). Some clones in this sample may be carry-over from other donors' samples. The sequenced DNA is TGTGCTAGTGGTTTGGAGGACCCGGCGGCGCAGTTCTTC. It translates as CASGLEDPAAQFF.